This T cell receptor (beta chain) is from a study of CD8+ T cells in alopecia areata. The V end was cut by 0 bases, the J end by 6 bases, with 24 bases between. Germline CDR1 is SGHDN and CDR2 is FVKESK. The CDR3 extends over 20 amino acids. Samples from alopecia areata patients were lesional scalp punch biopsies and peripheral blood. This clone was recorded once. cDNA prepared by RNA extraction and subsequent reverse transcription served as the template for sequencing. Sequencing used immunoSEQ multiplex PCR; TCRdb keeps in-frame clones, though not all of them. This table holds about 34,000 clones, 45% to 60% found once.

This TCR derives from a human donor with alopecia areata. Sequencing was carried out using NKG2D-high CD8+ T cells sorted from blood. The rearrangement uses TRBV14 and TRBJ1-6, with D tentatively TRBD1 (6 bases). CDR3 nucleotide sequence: TGTGCCAGCAGCCAAGATCTAGGGGGATCGTGGGGTCGGGGTAATTCACCCCTCCACTTT. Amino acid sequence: CASSQDLGGSWGRGNSPLHF.